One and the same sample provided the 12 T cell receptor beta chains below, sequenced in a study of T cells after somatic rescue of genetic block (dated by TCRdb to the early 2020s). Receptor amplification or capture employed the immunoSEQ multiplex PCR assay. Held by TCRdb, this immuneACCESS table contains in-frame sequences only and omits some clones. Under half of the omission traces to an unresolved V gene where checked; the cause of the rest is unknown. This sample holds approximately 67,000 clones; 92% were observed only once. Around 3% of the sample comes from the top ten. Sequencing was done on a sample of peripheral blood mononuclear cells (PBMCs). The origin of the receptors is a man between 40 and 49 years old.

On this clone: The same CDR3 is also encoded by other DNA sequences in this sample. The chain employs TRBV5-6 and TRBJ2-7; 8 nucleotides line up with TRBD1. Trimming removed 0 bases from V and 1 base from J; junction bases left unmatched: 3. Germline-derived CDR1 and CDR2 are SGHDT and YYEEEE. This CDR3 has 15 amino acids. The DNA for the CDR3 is TGTGCCAGCAGCTTGGTAGGGACAGGATCCTACGAGCAGTACTTC. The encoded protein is CASSLVGTGSYEQYF.

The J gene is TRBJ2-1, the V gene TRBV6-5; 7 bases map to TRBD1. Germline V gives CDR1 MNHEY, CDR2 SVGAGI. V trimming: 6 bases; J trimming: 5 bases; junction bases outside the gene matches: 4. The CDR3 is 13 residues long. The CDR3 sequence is CASRRGLHNEQFF. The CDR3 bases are TGTGCCAGCAGGAGGGGGCTACACAATGAGCAGTTCTTC.

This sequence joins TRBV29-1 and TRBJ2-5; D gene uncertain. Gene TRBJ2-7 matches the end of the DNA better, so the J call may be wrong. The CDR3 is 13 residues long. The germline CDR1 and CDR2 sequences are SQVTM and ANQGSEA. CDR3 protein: CSATPGGTYEQYF. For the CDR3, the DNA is TGCAGCGCGACGCCTGGCGGAACCTACGAGCAGTACTTC.

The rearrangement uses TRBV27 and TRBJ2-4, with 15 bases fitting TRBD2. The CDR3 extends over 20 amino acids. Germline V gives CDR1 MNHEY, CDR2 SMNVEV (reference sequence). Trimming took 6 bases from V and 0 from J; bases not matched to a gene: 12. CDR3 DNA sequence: TGTGCCAGCAGCACGCATACGGGACTAGCGGGAGGCTTAGCCAAAAACATTCAGTACTTC. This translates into CASSTHTGLAGGLAKNIQYF.

The CDR3 region has the DNA TGTGCCAGCAGCGTAGCGGGCGCTGGAAACACCATATATTTT. Translated: CASSVAGAGNTIYF. V usage is TRBV9 and J usage is TRBJ1-3; D remains unclear. CDR3 length: 14 amino acids. Germline CDR1 and CDR2: SGDLS and YYNGEE. V was pared by 0 bases and J by 2 bases, with 6 bases between.

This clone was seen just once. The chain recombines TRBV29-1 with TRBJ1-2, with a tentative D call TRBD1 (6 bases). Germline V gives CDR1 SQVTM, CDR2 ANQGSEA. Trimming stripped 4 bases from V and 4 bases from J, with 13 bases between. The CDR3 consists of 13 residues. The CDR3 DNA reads TGCAGCGTTGGTGCAGGGGACACCTATGGCTACACCTTC. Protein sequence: CSVGAGDTYGYTF.

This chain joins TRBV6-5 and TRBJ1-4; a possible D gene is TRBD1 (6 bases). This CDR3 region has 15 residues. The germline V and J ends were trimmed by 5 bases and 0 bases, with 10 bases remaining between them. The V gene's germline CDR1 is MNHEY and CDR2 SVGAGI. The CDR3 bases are TGTGCCAGCAGTCGGGACATTACAACTAATGAAAAACTGTTTTTT. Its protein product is CASSRDITTNEKLFF.

CDR3 protein: CASSLAGELFF. CDR3 in DNA: TGTGCCAGCAGTTTAGCCGGGGAGCTGTTTTTT. This sequence joins TRBV27 and TRBJ2-2; no definite D call. Germline lookup yields CDR1 MNHEY and CDR2 SMNVEV (reference sequence). Trimming left V 2 bases short and J 6 bases short, with 1 base between. This CDR3 spans 11 amino acids.

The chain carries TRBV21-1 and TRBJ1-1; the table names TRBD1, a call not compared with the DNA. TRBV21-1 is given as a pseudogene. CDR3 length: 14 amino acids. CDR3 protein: CASSKRGRNTEAFF. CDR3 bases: TGTGCCAGCAGCAAAAGGGGGCGAAACACTGAAGCTTTCTTT.

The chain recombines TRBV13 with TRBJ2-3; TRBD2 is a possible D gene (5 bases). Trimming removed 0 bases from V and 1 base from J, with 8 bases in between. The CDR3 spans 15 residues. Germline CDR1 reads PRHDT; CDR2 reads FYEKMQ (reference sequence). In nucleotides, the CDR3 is TGTGCCAGCAGCTTAGGGGGTAGCGGCACAGATACGCAGTATTTT. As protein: CASSLGGSGTDTQYF.

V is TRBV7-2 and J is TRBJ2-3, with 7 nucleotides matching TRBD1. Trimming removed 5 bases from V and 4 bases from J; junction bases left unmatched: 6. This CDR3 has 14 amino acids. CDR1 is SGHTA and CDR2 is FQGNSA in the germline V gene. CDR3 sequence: CASSLGQPSDTQYF. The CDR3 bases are TGTGCCAGCAGCCTGGGACAGCCTTCAGATACGCAGTATTTT.

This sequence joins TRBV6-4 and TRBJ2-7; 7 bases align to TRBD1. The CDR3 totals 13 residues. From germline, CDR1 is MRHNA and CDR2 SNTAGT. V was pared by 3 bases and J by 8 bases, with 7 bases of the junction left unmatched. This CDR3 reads CASSEGRGTQQYF. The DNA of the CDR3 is TGTGCCAGCAGTGAGGGCAGGGGGACGCAGCAGTACTTC.